Listed below are T cell receptor beta chains from one sample, sequenced in a study of cytomegalovirus exposure and HLA in healthy donors. Clones were sequenced by immunoSEQ multiplex PCR, and TCRdb holds only the in-frame ones, with some missing. The data show some 120,000 clones, around two thirds seen once. Sequences were obtained from PBMCs. The receptor source for this set is a woman in her thirties or forties in good health and CMV-seropositive. Each CDR3 is given with its conserved first and last residue. Each record gives: V gene, D gene, J gene, clone size, CDR3 protein, CDR3 DNA. A D gene is named only where the DNA matches it firmly. Clone size appears in some rows only: once, few, many, or a class for an expanded clone.

TRBV4-2	-	TRBJ1-5	many	CASSEEGYGGGSNQPQHF	TGTGCCAGCAGCGAAGAGGGATATGGGGGGGGTTCCAATCAGCCCCAGCATTTT
TRBV15	-	TRBJ1-1	-	CATSSVGVQGTTEAFF	TGTGCCACCAGCAGTGTTGGGGTACAGGGTACCACCGAAGCTTTCTTT
TRBV20-1	-	TRBJ1-1	-	CSARGGEAFF	TGCAGTGCTCGGGGAGGTGAAGCTTTCTTT
TRBV5-3	TRBD1	TRBJ1-4	-	CARSLTDRVSEKLFF	TGTGCCAGAAGCTTGACTGACAGGGTGAGTGAAAAACTGTTTTTT
TRBV25-1	-	TRBJ1-3	-	CASTAGRGNTIYF	TGTGCCAGCACCGCCGGCAGGGGAAACACCATATATTTT
TRBV6-5	TRBD1	TRBJ1-1	-	CASSEGQVMPEAFF	TGTGCCAGCAGTGAGGGACAGGTAATGCCTGAAGCTTTCTTT
TRBV28	-	TRBJ2-2	-	CASSHGGPNTGELFF	TGTGCCAGCAGTCATGGCGGGCCGAACACCGGGGAGCTGTTTTTT
TRBV13	-	TRBJ2-3	few	CASSSGLSPYTQYF	TGTGCCAGCAGCTCGGGACTCTCCCCGTATACGCAGTATTTT
TRBV18	-	TRBJ2-4	few	CASSPQPGPNIQYF	TGTGCCAGCTCACCACAGCCAGGGCCCAACATTCAGTACTTC
TRBV28	TRBD1	TRBJ1-6	-	CASSPNEGQGRSPLHF	TGTGCCAGCAGTCCGAATGAGGGACAGGGGAGATCACCCCTCCACTTT
TRBV9	TRBD2	TRBJ2-3	-	CASSVGTSVSDTQYF	TGTGCCAGCAGCGTGGGGACTAGCGTCTCAGATACGCAGTATTTT
TRBV7-7	TRBD1	TRBJ1-6	-	CASSCPPGQGKNSPLHF	TGTGCCAGCAGCTGCCCGCCCGGACAGGGAAAAAACTCACCCCTCCACTTT
TRBV5-6	-	TRBJ2-7	-	CASSLIYGYEQYF	TGTGCCAGCAGCTTGATTTACGGCTACGAGCAGTACTTC
TRBV7-3	-	TRBJ2-5	-	CASSLSGASITETQYF	TGTGCCAGCAGCTTAAGTGGGGCTTCGATCACGGAGACCCAGTACTTC
TRBV10-3	TRBD1	TRBJ2-4	-	CAISAGQGDIQYF	TGTGCCATCAGTGCGGGACAGGGAGACATTCAGTACTTC
TRBV6-1	-	TRBJ2-7	-	CASSEEVGAVHEQYF	TGTGCCAGCAGTGAAGAAGTGGGGGCAGTCCACGAGCAGTACTTC
TRBV7-8	TRBD1	TRBJ2-7	once	CASSPHRGPSYEQYF	TGTGCCAGCAGCCCCCACAGGGGCCCATCCTACGAGCAGTACTTC
TRBV4-1	TRBD2	TRBJ2-2	-	CASSRAGGLAGELFF	TGCGCCAGCAGCCGAGCGGGAGGGCTTGCCGGGGAGCTGTTTTTT
TRBV27	-	TRBJ1-2	-	CASSFSHPGHYGYTF	TGTGCCAGCAGTTTTTCGCATCCTGGGCACTATGGCTACACCTTC
TRBV7-3	TRBD2	TRBJ2-1	-	CASSPRLAGVHEQFF	TGTGCCAGCAGCCCCCGACTAGCGGGAGTCCATGAGCAGTTCTTC
TRBV27	-	TRBJ1-5	-	CASAQQGTNQPQHF	TGTGCCAGCGCCCAACAGGGTACTAATCAGCCCCAGCATTTT
TRBV6-5	-	TRBJ2-7	few	CKSAGRNEQYF	TGTAAGTCGGCAGGGAGGAACGAGCAGTACTTC
TRBV6-5	TRBD2	TRBJ2-7	-	CASKRDSGNSYEQYF	TGTGCCAGCAAACGGGATAGCGGGAACTCCTACGAGCAGTACTTC
TRBV7-3	TRBD1	TRBJ2-5	-	CASSLLGTGQETQYF	TGTGCCAGCAGCTTACTAGGGACAGGCCAAGAGACCCAGTACTTC
TRBV7-2	-	TRBJ2-1	-	CASSSGVPPDEQFF	TGTGCCAGCAGCTCGGGAGTCCCACCTGATGAGCAGTTCTTC
TRBV2	TRBD2	TRBJ2-4	-	CASRGGVAKNIQYF	TGTGCCAGCAGGGGGGGGGTGGCCAAAAACATTCAGTACTTC
TRBV29-1	-	TRBJ2-7	-	CSVEGQGHEQYF	TGCAGCGTTGAGGGCCAGGGCCACGAGCAGTACTTC
TRBV19	TRBD1	TRBJ1-2	-	CASRTGTGPGYTF	TGTGCCAGTAGGACCGGGACAGGGCCCGGCTACACCTTC
TRBV7-9	-	TRBJ1-2	few	CASSTHSRDGGANYGYTF	TGTGCCAGCAGCACGCACTCACGGGACGGGGGGGCTAACTATGGCTACACCTTC
TRBV27	TRBD2	TRBJ2-7	-	CASSPGLAGYEQYF	TGTGCCAGCAGTCCGGGACTAGCGGGATACGAGCAGTACTTC
TRBV14	-	TRBJ2-7	few	CASSQGRGGLRTYEQYF	TGTGCCAGCAGCCAAGGACGAGGTGGGTTACGGACCTACGAGCAGTACTTC
TRBV4-1	TRBD1	TRBJ2-3	-	CASSPLDRGYTDTQYF	TGCGCCAGCAGCCCTTTAGACAGGGGGTACACAGATACGCAGTATTTT
TRBV27	-	TRBJ2-1	once	CASSFTGIRSYEQFF	TGTGCCAGCAGTTTCACCGGGATCAGGAGCTATGAGCAGTTCTTC
TRBV28	-	TRBJ1-5	few	CASSLRTGNQPQHF	TGTGCCAGCAGTTTAAGGACAGGCAATCAGCCCCAGCATTTT
TRBV13	TRBD1	TRBJ2-2	-	CASSFQGARITGELFF	TGTGCCAGCAGCTTTCAGGGGGCGCGTATCACCGGGGAGCTGTTTTTT
TRBV29-1	TRBD2	TRBJ2-7	-	CSASRTSGTYEQYF	TGCAGCGCTTCCCGGACTAGCGGCACCTACGAGCAGTACTTC
TRBV7-2	-	TRBJ1-2	-	CASSLVPENYGYTF	TGTGCCAGCAGCTTAGTTCCAGAAAACTATGGCTACACCTTC
TRBV12-2	-	TRBJ2-1	few	CASRFTKRDFYNEQFF	TGTGCAAGTCGCTTCACCAAGCGGGATTTCTACAATGAGCAGTTCTTC
TRBV30	TRBD2	TRBJ2-2	-	CAWSVSGSDTGELFF	TGTGCCTGGAGTGTTAGCGGGAGTGACACCGGGGAGCTGTTTTTT
TRBV25-1	TRBD1	TRBJ1-1	-	CASRLSTGKAFF	TGTGCCAGCAGGCTCTCGACAGGGAAAGCTTTCTTT